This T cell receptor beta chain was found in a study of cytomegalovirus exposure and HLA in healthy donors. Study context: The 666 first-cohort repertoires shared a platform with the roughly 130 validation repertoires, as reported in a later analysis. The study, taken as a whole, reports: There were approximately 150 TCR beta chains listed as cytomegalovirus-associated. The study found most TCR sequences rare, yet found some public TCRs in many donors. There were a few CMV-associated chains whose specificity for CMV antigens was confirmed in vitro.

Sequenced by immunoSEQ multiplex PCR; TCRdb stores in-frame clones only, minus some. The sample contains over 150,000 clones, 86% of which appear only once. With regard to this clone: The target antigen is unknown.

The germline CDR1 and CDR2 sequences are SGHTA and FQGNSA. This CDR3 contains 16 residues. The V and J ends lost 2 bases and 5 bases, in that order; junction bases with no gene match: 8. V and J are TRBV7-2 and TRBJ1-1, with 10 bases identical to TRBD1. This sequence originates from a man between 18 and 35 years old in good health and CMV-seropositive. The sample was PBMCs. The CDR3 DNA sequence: TGTGCCAGCAGCTTATCACCGGGACAGGGGAGAACTGAAGCTTTCTTT. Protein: CASSLSPGQGRTEAFF.